The next 10 T cell receptor beta chains were all read from a single sample in a study of T cell responses to AZD1222 COVID-19 vaccine. This table comes from immunoSEQ multiplex PCR, and its TCRdb copy is limited to in-frame clones, with some not included. The table lists around 85,000 clones, under 90% of them singletons. The material was peripheral blood, obtained 28 days after the second AZD1222 dose. The receptors shown here come from an adult who received the AZD1222 COVID-19 vaccine.

CDR3 region: CASSSGTGFYNSPLHF. CDR3 bases: TGTGCCAGCAGTTCCGGGACAGGGTTTTATAATTCACCCCTCCACTTT. This sequence joins TRBV28 and TRBJ1-6, with TRBD1 identical over 9 bases. From germline, CDR1 is MDHEN and CDR2 SYDVKM. This CDR3 has 16 residues. V shed 4 bases and J 4 bases; nucleotides not matched to a gene: 5.

This chain links TRBV29-1 with TRBJ2-7; D assignment may be TRBD1 or TRBD2 (5 bases each). Trimming left V 7 bases short and J 2 bases short, with 15 bases between. Germline CDR1 SQVTM, CDR2 ANQGSEA. The CDR3 is 13 amino acids. The CDR3 DNA is TGCAGCGCGGGGCAGGAGGCGCCCTACGAGCAGTACTTC. Protein product: CSAGQEAPYEQYF.

The V gene is TRBV6-2 or TRBV6-3, the J gene TRBJ1-1, with D perhaps matching TRBD1 (6 bases). CDR3 length: 14 residues. CDR1 is MNHEY and CDR2 is SVGEGT in the germline V gene. V dropped 4 bases and J dropped 6 bases, with 15 bases sitting between them. The CDR3 region has the DNA TGTGCCAGCAGTTCGGTCGGGAAGGGGGCTGAAGCTTTCTTT. Its translation is CASSSVGKGAEAFF.

The CDR3 protein is CASSSAGQGDQETQYF. Written as DNA, the CDR3 is TGTGCCAGCAGTTCCGCGGGACAGGGGGATCAAGAGACCCAGTACTTC. This chain uses TRBV28 with TRBJ2-5; 11 bases agree with TRBD1. The CDR3 loop spans 16 amino acids. V shed 4 bases, J shed 2 bases, and the junction held 6 bases outside the gene matches. Germline CDR1 and CDR2: MDHEN and SYDVKM.

V gene TRBV2 combines with J gene TRBJ1-5; possibly TRBD1 for D (6 bases). CDR1 and CDR2 (germline): SNHLY, FYNNEI. The CDR3 sequence is 13 residues long. Trimming cost V 11 bases and J 4 bases, with 15 bases left between them. The CDR3 reads CACGRDINQPQHF. In DNA form, the CDR3 reads TGTGCCTGCGGGAGGGACATTAATCAGCCCCAGCATTTT.

The rearrangement uses TRBV30 and TRBJ1-6; 8 nucleotides agree with TRBD1. The CDR3 spans 14 residues. V shed 5 bases, J shed 11 bases, and the junction held 11 bases outside the gene matches. Germline V CDR1 and CDR2: GTSNPN, SVGIG (reference sequence). CDR3 sequence: CAWSAGQAFPPLHF. CDR3 nucleotides: TGTGCCTGGTCTGCGGGACAGGCATTTCCACCCCTCCACTTT.

The V call is TRBV27, the J call TRBJ1-5, with TRBD1 as a possible D gene (5 bases). Germline V gives CDR1 MNHEY, CDR2 SMNVEV (reference sequence). The CDR3 contains 15 residues. Trimming removed 5 bases at V and 3 bases at J, with 14 bases between. Written as DNA, the CDR3 is TGTGCCAGCAGTCCTCGTGGGGGAGACAATCAGCCCCAGCATTTT. Translating it yields CASSPRGGDNQPQHF.

This sequence joins TRBV21-1 and TRBJ2-4. TRBV21-1 represents a pseudogene. This CDR3 is built from 16 residues. CDR3 DNA sequence: TGTGCCAGCAGCAAAGAGGCAGAACTAGCCAAAAACATTCAGTACTTC. Translating it yields CASSKEAELAKNIQYF.

The chain carries TRBV24-1 and TRBJ1-6; 8 positions agree with TRBD1. J lost 6 bases, V lost 6 bases, and 3 bases had no gene match. Germline lookup yields CDR1 KGHDR and CDR2 SFDVKD. This CDR3 contains 14 residues. CDR3 sequence (DNA): TGTGCCACCAGTCAGACAGGGGTTAATTCACCCCTCCACTTT. As protein: CATSQTGVNSPLHF.

V usage is TRBV4-3 and J usage is TRBJ2-2; D is unresolved. Looked up from germline, CDR1 is LGHNA and CDR2 is YSLEER. The CDR3 runs to 15 residues. V lost 3 bases and J 2 bases, leaving 10 bases between the germline ends. In nucleotides, the CDR3 is TGCGCCAGCAGCCATGTTGGGTCTAACACCGGGGAGCTGTTTTTT. This encodes CASSHVGSNTGELFF.